Sequencing of this TCR beta chain was carried out in a study of shared clonotypes between healthy human individuals. CDR1 and CDR2 (germline): MGHRA, YSYEKL. This CDR3 spans 18 amino acids. Trimming took off 4 bases at V and 3 bases at J, with 21 bases between the two ends. Measured with immunoSEQ multiplex PCR; TCRdb has only the in-frame clones, and not every one. Counted here are roughly 2.5 million clones, approximately 90% occurring once; the ten biggest clones make up 0.14%. This clonotype was obtained from a man aged 18 to 30 in good health. Sequenced input: naive CD4+ T cells sorted from blood. Subset given: CD45RA+ positively selected. The genes are TRBV4-1 and TRBJ1-4; possible D gene TRBD1, 5 bases. CDR3 sequence: CASSLHPLRQGSNEKLFF. DNA of the CDR3: TGCGCCAGCAGCCTCCATCCCCTTAGGCAGGGTTCTAATGAAAAACTGTTTTTT.